Listed here are 9 T cell receptor beta chains from one sample, sequenced in a study of tissue T cells after allogeneic stem cell transplantation. TCRdb's table, derived via immunoSEQ multiplex PCR, lists solely in-frame clones and lacks some. The sample shows about 5,800 clones, over 55% of them seen only once. This material consisted of tissue from the jejunum, taken at autopsy. Every receptor here comes from a male donor older than 55 with lung cancer.

V usage is TRBV6-2 or TRBV6-3 and J usage is TRBJ2-6; D ambiguous. The CDR3 is 18 residues long. Trimming removed 0 bases at V and 1 base at J, with 13 bases between. Germline V gene sequence: CDR1 MNHEY, CDR2 SVGEGT. CDR3 in amino acids: CASSYSKAGSSGANVLTF. CDR3 in DNA: TGTGCCAGCAGTTACTCGAAAGCAGGTTCTTCTGGGGCCAACGTCCTGACTTTC.

This chain joins TRBV19 and TRBJ2-3, with TRBD2 identical over 7 bases. The germline V gene encodes CDR1 LNHDA and CDR2 SQIVND (reference sequence). V lost 9 bases to trimming and J lost 4 bases; unmatched junction nucleotides: 10. CDR3 length: 14 amino acids. Here the CDR3 DNA reads TGTGCCAGCCAAAAGACTAGCTCGGCAGATACGCAGTATTTT. Amino acids: CASQKTSSADTQYF.

The chain combines TRBV5-4 with TRBJ2-7, with 11 bases that match TRBD1. Germline V gene data show CDR1 as SGHNT and CDR2 as YYREEE (reference sequence). This CDR3 has 14 amino acids. Trimming cost V 4 bases and J 4 bases; bases outside gene matches: 4. The CDR3 region has the DNA TGTGCCAGCAGCGCGGACAGGGGGCCGTACGAGCAGTACTTC. It is translated as CASSADRGPYEQYF.

The V call is TRBV19, the J call TRBJ1-5; no reliable D call. Trimming stripped 3 bases from V and 3 bases from J, with 9 bases between. Germline assignment: CDR1 LNHDA and CDR2 SQIVND (reference sequence). This CDR3 spans 14 amino acids. The CDR3 sequence is CASSIPHHNQPQHF. In DNA, the CDR3 is TGTGCCAGTAGTATCCCGCACCACAATCAGCCCCAGCATTTT.

The J gene is TRBJ1-5, the V gene TRBV29-1; 8 bases fit TRBD1. The J segment lost 6 bases and the V segment lost 4 bases, leaving 5 bases of the junction unmatched. Germline loops: CDR1 SQVTM, CDR2 ANQGSEA. The CDR3 covers 13 residues. CDR3 DNA sequence: TGCAGCGTTGGCAGGGGGCGTAGTCAGCCCCAGCATTTT. This encodes CSVGRGRSQPQHF.

The chain combines TRBV10-3 with TRBJ1-6; TRBD1 aligns across 8 bases. The CDR3 covers 15 residues. The V and J ends lost 7 bases and 7 bases, in that order; junction bases with no gene match: 9. Germline V gene sequence: CDR1 ENHRY, CDR2 SYGVKD. The CDR3 spells CAINMGQEGNSPLHF. The CDR3, as DNA: TGTGCCATCAATATGGGACAGGAAGGGAATTCACCCCTCCACTTT.

This clone was detected only a few times. V usage is TRBV9 and J usage is TRBJ2-3, with D tentatively TRBD1 or TRBD2 (5 bases each). The CDR3 is made up of 13 amino acids. V dropped 3 bases and J dropped 6 bases, with 11 bases sitting between them. CDR1 and CDR2 (germline): SGDLS, YYNGEE. For the CDR3, the DNA is TGTGCCAGCAGCGGGCCGTGGGGGGATACGCAGTATTTT. This encodes CASSGPWGDTQYF.

The rearrangement uses TRBV28 and TRBJ1-1; D gene ambiguous. The length of the CDR3 is 12 residues. V lost 8 bases to trimming and J lost 5 bases, with 12 bases between them. Germline-derived CDR1 and CDR2 are MDHEN and SYDVKM. The CDR3 loop reads CASQGGLTEAFF. The DNA for the CDR3 is TGTGCCAGCCAAGGTGGGTTGACTGAAGCTTTCTTT.

The V call is TRBV5-1, the J call TRBJ2-1, with 7 bases lining up with TRBD1. V shed 3 bases, J shed 5 bases, and the junction held 2 bases outside the gene matches. Germline V gene lookup returns CDR1 SGHRS and CDR2 YFSETQ. The CDR3 is 13 residues long. CDR3 sequence (DNA): TGCGCCAGCAGCTCCGGACAGGACAATGAGCAGTTCTTC. Translated, it gives CASSSGQDNEQFF.